The 12 T cell receptor beta chains below were found in one sample sequenced in a study of cytomegalovirus exposure and HLA in healthy donors. TCRdb's copy holds only in-frame clones and misses some; the assay was immunoSEQ multiplex PCR. The sample holds roughly 90,000 clones, about 85% seen once. Sequencing was done on a sample of PBMCs. The receptors here all came from a man younger than 35 in good health and CMV-seropositive.

The sample holds a few counts of this clone. The chain is built from TRBV5-1 and TRBJ2-3; 11 nucleotides line up with TRBD1. There are 15 residues in the CDR3. V was clipped by 7 bases and J by 4 bases; unmatched bases: 8. CDR1 and CDR2 from the germline V gene are SGHRS and YFSETQ. The CDR3 spells CASAPGQGVPDTQYF. The DNA for the CDR3 is TGCGCCAGCGCCCCGGGACAGGGGGTCCCAGATACGCAGTATTTT.

The chain couples TRBV11-1 to TRBJ2-7; tentatively, D is TRBD1 (6 bases). V was trimmed by 3 bases and J by 1 base, leaving 10 bases between them. The CDR3 loop spans 14 amino acids. Germline V gives CDR1 SGHAT, CDR2 FQDESV (reference sequence). This chain's CDR3 is CASSFRQASYEQYF. The CDR3 DNA reads TGTGCCAGCAGCTTTCGACAGGCATCCTACGAGCAGTACTTC.

V is TRBV29-1 and J is TRBJ2-5; TRBD2 might be the D (7 bases). V shed 4 bases and J shed 1 base, with 16 bases lying between them. CDR1 SQVTM and CDR2 ANQGSEA come from the germline V gene. This CDR3 is built from 15 residues. This CDR3 is CSVGGGGKSQETQYF. DNA of the CDR3: TGCAGCGTTGGGGGGGGCGGGAAAAGCCAAGAGACCCAGTACTTC.

The J gene is TRBJ2-1, the V gene TRBV5-6; 7 bases are shared with TRBD2. Germline CDR1 SGHDT, CDR2 YYEEEE. The CDR3 has 18 residues. Trimming cost V 1 base and J 0 bases; bases outside gene matches: 10. This CDR3 is CASSLTPSGWSSYNEQFF. The CDR3 bases are TGTGCCAGCAGCTTGACGCCTAGCGGATGGAGCTCCTACAATGAGCAGTTCTTC.

This chain connects TRBV4-1 to TRBJ2-1; a weak D match, TRBD1 (6 bases). The germline V gene encodes CDR1 MGHRA and CDR2 YSYEKL. V was shortened by 6 bases and J by 2 bases, with 14 bases between the two germline ends. This CDR3 is built from 15 residues. CDR3 residues: CASSLSWGPYNEQFF. In nucleotides, the CDR3 is TGCGCCAGCAGTCTGTCTTGGGGGCCCTACAATGAGCAGTTCTTC.

The chain employs TRBV27 and TRBJ2-5; tentative D call: TRBD1 (7 bases). The V gene lost 3 bases and the J gene lost 5 bases, with 16 bases spanning the gap. The CDR3 spans 15 residues. Looked up from germline, CDR1 is MNHEY and CDR2 is SMNVEV (reference sequence). This CDR3 reads CASSFFGGGWETQYF. In DNA, the CDR3 is TGTGCCAGCAGTTTCTTTGGAGGGGGCTGGGAGACCCAGTACTTC.

This clone was observed a single time. The rearrangement uses TRBV19 and TRBJ1-2, with 7 bases lining up with TRBD1. Germline V lookup: CDR1 LNHDA, CDR2 SQIVND (reference sequence). CDR3 size: 15 residues. Trimming at V came to 5 bases and at J to 4 bases, leaving 10 bases not matched to a gene. CDR3 loop: CASSRTKQGTYGYTF. CDR3 nucleotides: TGTGCCAGTAGTCGAACAAAACAGGGGACCTATGGCTACACCTTC.

The rearrangement joins TRBV27 to TRBJ1-1; possibly TRBD1 for D (5 bases). V was shortened by 7 bases and J by 0 bases, with 15 bases between the two germline ends. CDR1 is MNHEY, CDR2 SMNVEV, per germline (reference sequence). The CDR3 totals 15 residues. CDR3 DNA: TGTGCCAGCACGGCGGGGGGGAGAATGAACACTGAAGCTTTCTTT. Its protein is CASTAGGRMNTEAFF.

The chain has TRBV6-6 and TRBJ1-1; the D gene is possibly TRBD1 (6 bases). V lost 2 bases, J lost 0 bases, and 10 bases lay in between. There are 15 residues in the CDR3. The germline gives CDR1 MNHNY, CDR2 SVGAGI (reference sequence). The CDR3 here is CASSYATGVNTEAFF. In DNA, the CDR3 is TGTGCCAGCAGTTACGCGACAGGCGTGAACACTGAAGCTTTCTTT.

This clone was picked up a small number of times. The chain is built from TRBV6-1 and TRBJ2-7; 8 bases are shared with TRBD2. CDR3 length: 14 residues. The V segment lost 7 bases and the J segment 7 bases; nucleotides outside the gene matches: 12. CDR1 MNHNS and CDR2 SASEGT come from the germline V gene. CDR3 protein: CASTLTSGRGEQYF. CDR3 sequence (DNA): TGTGCCAGCACGCTTACTAGCGGTAGGGGGGAGCAGTACTTC.

The chain joins TRBV5-4 to TRBJ1-2, with TRBD1 matching over 10 bases. V shed 5 bases and J 0 bases; nucleotides not matched to a gene: 7. CDR3 length equals 16 residues. Germline CDR1 SGHNT, CDR2 YYREEE (reference sequence). The DNA for the CDR3 is TGTGCCAGCAGTCCCATGGGACAGGGGTCTAACTATGGCTACACCTTC. This translates into CASSPMGQGSNYGYTF.

V gene TRBV5-1 combines with J gene TRBJ1-4; 8 nucleotides align to TRBD1. This CDR3 region has 14 residues. Germline-derived CDR1 and CDR2 are SGHRS and YFSETQ. The V gene end was trimmed by 4 bases and the J gene end by 7 bases; junction bases not matched to a gene: 6. The CDR3 here is CASSTDRAGEKLFF. The DNA for the CDR3 is TGCGCCAGCAGCACGGACAGGGCCGGTGAAAAACTGTTTTTT.